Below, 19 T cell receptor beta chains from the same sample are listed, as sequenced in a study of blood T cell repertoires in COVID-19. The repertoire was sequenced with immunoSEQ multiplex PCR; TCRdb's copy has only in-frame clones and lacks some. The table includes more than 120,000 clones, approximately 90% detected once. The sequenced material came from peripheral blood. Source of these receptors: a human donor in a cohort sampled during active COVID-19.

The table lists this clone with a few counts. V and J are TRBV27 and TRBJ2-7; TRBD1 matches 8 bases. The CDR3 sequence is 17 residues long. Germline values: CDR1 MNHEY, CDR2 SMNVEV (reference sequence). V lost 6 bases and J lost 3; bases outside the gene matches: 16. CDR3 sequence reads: CASRKQGGTLINYEQYF. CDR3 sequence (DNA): TGTGCCAGCAGAAAACAGGGGGGTACTCTAATAAACTACGAGCAGTACTTC.

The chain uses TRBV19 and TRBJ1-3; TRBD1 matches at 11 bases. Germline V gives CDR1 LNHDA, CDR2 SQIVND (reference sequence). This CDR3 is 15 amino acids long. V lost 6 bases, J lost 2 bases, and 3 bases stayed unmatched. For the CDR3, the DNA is TGTGCCAGTAGCCAGGGACAGGGGGCTGGAAACACCATATATTTT. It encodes CASSQGQGAGNTIYF.

CDR3 protein: CASSHSRADYNEQFF. The CDR3 bases are TGCGCCAGCAGTCATAGCAGGGCCGACTACAATGAGCAGTTCTTC. V is TRBV4-1 and J is TRBJ2-1; D may be TRBD1 (5 bases). The germline V gene encodes CDR1 MGHRA and CDR2 YSYEKL. Trimming removed 6 bases at V and 3 bases at J, with 15 bases between. The CDR3 loop spans 15 amino acids.

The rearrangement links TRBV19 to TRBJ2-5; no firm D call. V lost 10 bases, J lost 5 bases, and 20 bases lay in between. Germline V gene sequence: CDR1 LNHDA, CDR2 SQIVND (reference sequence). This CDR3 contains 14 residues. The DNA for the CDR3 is TGTGCCACCCGTGAGTGGAGTTTCTCGGAGACCCAGTACTTC. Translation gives CATREWSFSETQYF.

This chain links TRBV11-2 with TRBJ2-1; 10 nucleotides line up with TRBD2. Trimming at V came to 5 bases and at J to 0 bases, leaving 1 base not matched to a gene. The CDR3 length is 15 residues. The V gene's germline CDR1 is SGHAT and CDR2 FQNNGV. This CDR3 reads CASSRLAGSYNEQFF. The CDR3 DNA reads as TGTGCCAGCAGCCGACTAGCGGGCTCCTACAATGAGCAGTTCTTC.

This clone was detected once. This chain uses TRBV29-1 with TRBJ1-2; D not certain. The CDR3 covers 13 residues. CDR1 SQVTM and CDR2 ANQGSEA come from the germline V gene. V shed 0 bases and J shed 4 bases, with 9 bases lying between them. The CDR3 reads CSVEELSTYGYTF. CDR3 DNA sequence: TGCAGCGTTGAAGAACTATCAACCTATGGCTACACCTTC.

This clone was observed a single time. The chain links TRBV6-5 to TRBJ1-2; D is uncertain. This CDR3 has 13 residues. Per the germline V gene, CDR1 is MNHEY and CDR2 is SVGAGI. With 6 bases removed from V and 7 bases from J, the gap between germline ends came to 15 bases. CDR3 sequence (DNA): TGTGCCAGCAGCCCGGCGGGAGGGTTTGGCTACACCTTC. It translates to CASSPAGGFGYTF.

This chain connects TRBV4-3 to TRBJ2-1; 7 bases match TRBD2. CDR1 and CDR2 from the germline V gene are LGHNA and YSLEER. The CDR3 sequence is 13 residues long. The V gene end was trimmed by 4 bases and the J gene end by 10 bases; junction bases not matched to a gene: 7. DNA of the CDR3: TGCGCCAGCAGCCCGGGACTATTCGCCGAGCAGTTCTTC. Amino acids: CASSPGLFAEQFF.

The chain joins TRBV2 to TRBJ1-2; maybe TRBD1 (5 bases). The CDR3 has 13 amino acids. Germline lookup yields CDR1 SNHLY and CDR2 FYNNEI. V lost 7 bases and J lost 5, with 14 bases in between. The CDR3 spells CASTLQVRYGYTF. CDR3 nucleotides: TGTGCCAGCACCCTACAGGTTAGGTATGGCTACACCTTC.

The CDR3 protein is CASSTGQINSPLHF. The CDR3 DNA reads TGTGCCAGCAGCACGGGACAGATTAATTCACCCCTCCACTTT. This chain links TRBV7-6 with TRBJ1-6; 7 bases line up with TRBD1. Germline CDR1 and CDR2: SGHVS and FNYEAQ. This CDR3 is 14 amino acids long. V shed 5 bases, J shed 6 bases, and the junction held 4 bases outside the gene matches.

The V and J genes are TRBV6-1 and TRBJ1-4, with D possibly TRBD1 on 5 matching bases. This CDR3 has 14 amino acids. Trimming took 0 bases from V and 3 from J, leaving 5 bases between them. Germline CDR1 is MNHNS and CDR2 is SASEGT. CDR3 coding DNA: TGTGCCAGCAGTGAAGCCAGGGCTAATGAAAAACTGTTTTTT. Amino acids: CASSEARANEKLFF.

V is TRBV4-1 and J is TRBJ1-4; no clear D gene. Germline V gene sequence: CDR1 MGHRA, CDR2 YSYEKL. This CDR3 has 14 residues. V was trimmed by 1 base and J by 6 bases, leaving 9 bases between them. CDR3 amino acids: CASSQVTAHEKLFF. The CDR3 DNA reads TGCGCCAGCAGCCAAGTAACAGCACATGAAAAACTGTTTTTT.

The CDR3 DNA follows: TGTGCCAGCAGCCAAGATAAAGCGGGGGACCTTCTAAGCACAGATACGCAGTATTTT. Protein: CASSQDKAGDLLSTDTQYF. The chain carries TRBV3-1 (or the pseudogene TRBV3-2) and TRBJ2-3; TRBD2 agrees at 8 bases. Trimming took 0 bases from V and 0 from J; bases not matched to a gene: 11. Germline V gene data show CDR1 as LGHDT and CDR2 as YNNKEL (reference sequence). The CDR3 contains 19 residues.

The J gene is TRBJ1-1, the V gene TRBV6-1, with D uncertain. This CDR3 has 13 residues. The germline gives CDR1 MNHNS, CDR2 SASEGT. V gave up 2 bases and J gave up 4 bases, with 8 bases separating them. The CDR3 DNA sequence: TGTGCCAGCAGTGAAACGGGGAGCACTGAAGCTTTCTTT. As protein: CASSETGSTEAFF.

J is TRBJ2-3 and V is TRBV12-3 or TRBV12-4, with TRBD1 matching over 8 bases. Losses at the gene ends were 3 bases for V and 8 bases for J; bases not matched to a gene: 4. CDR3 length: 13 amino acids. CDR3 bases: TGTGCCAGCAGTTTCGGGACAGGTAGTACGCAGTATTTT. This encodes CASSFGTGSTQYF.

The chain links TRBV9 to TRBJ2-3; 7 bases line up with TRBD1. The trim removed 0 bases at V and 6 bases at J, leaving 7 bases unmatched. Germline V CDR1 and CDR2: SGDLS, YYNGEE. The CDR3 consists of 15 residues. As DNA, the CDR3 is TGTGCCAGCAGCGTAGAGGGGGCCGCCCTTGATACGCAGTATTTT. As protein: CASSVEGAALDTQYF.

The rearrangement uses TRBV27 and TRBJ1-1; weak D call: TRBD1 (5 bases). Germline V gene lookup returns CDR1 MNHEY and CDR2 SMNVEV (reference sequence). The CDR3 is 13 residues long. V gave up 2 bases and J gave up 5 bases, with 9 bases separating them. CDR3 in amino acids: CASSLTRGTEAFF. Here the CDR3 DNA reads TGTGCCAGCAGTTTAACCCGGGGGACTGAAGCTTTCTTT.

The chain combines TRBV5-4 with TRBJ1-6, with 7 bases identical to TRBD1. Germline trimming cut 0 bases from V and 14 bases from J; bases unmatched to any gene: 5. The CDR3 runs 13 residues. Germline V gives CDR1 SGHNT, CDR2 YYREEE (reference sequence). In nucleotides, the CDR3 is TGTGCCAGCAGCTTGGATCAGGGGGACACCCTCCACTTT. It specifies CASSLDQGDTLHF.

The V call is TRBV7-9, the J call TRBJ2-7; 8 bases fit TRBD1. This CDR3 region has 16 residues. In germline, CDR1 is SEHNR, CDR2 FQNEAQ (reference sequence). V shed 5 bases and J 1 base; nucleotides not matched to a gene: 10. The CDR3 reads CASSGTGTGLSYEQYF. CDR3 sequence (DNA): TGTGCCAGCAGCGGAACCGGGACAGGCCTTTCCTACGAGCAGTACTTC.